A selection of T cell receptor beta chains follows, all from one sample in a study of cytomegalovirus exposure and HLA in healthy donors. Repertoires were generated with immunoSEQ multiplex PCR, while TCRdb's copy carries only in-frame clones and drops some. The sample has some 160,000 clones; over 65% are singletons. The sample consisted of PBMCs. These TCRs come from a man in his 60s in good health and CMV-seronegative. Each CDR3 is given with its conserved first and last residue. The D gene is left open where the match is weak. Where a row states a size, it is once, few, many or the class of an expanded clone; other rows omit it.

TRBV7-6	TRBJ2-1	.	.	CASSLDQGGEQFF	TGTGCCAGCAGCTTAGATCAGGGGGGTGAGCAGTTCTTC
TRBV28	TRBJ2-1	TRBD2	.	CASTTSGRPSSYNEQFF	TGTGCCAGCACCACTAGCGGGAGGCCCAGCTCCTACAATGAGCAGTTCTTC
TRBV5-3	TRBJ2-1	TRBD2	.	CARSLSAGSSGSYIPFLDYNEQFF	TGTGCCAGAAGCTTGTCTGCGGGCTCTAGCGGGAGTTATATCCCCTTTTTGGACTACAATGAGCAGTTCTTC
TRBV7-2	TRBJ2-7	.	.	CASSPATGSVGEQYF	TGTGCCAGCAGCCCCGCGACAGGCTCGGTGGGTGAGCAGTACTTC
TRBV19	TRBJ2-3	.	.	CASNERRAQYF	TGTGCCAGTAATGAGCGGAGGGCGCAGTATTTT
TRBV2	TRBJ2-5	.	.	CASSDDNQETQYF	TGTGCCAGCAGTGACGACAACCAAGAGACCCAGTACTTC
TRBV5-4	TRBJ1-1	.	.	CASSLGVGSEAFF	TGTGCCAGCAGCTTGGGGGTGGGCAGTGAAGCTTTCTTT
TRBV19	TRBJ1-4	.	.	CASSISRGGTGEKLFF	TGTGCCAGTAGTATTTCGCGGGGAGGGACCGGTGAAAAACTGTTTTTT
TRBV5-1	TRBJ1-1	.	.	CASSSRGAADTEAFF	TGCGCCAGCAGCTCCCGGGGGGCAGCGGACACTGAAGCTTTCTTT
TRBV29-1	TRBJ2-7	.	few	CSVVASGYEQYF	TGCAGCGTTGTGGCCAGCGGCTACGAGCAGTACTTC
TRBV10-3	TRBJ1-4	TRBD1	few	CAIREGTGALDEKLFF	TGTGCCATCAGGGAGGGGACAGGGGCGCTAGATGAAAAACTGTTTTTT
TRBV5-1	TRBJ2-5	.	.	CASSFGLTPVPQETQYF	TGCGCCAGCAGCTTCGGACTGACCCCGGTCCCCCAAGAGACCCAGTACTTC
TRBV2	TRBJ2-1	TRBD2	.	CASSERASGRRGESEQFF	TGTGCCAGCAGTGAAAGGGCTAGCGGGAGGAGGGGTGAATCTGAGCAGTTCTTC
TRBV29-1	TRBJ1-4	TRBD1	.	CSVDKGAVGEKLFF	TGCAGCGTTGACAAGGGGGCCGTTGGTGAAAAACTGTTTTTT
TRBV19	TRBJ1-1	.	.	CASSEYGAEAFF	TGTGCCAGTAGTGAGTATGGGGCCGAAGCTTTCTTT
TRBV7-8	TRBJ2-4	TRBD2	.	CASSLLAGGQGNIQYF	TGTGCCAGCAGCCTGCTAGCGGGGGGGCAGGGGAACATTCAGTACTTC
TRBV15	TRBJ1-1	.	.	CATSRGGTNTEAFF	TGTGCCACCAGCAGAGGGGGGACTAACACTGAAGCTTTCTTT
TRBV5-1	TRBJ2-7	TRBD2	.	CASSLVTAGTSYEQYF	TGCGCCAGCAGCTTGGTTACAGCGGGGACTTCCTACGAGCAGTACTTC
TRBV6-5	TRBJ1-1	.	.	CASSSAGTEAFF	TGTGCCAGCAGCTCCGCCGGGACAGAAGCTTTCTTT
TRBV11-2	TRBJ2-7	.	.	CASSFSGYEQYF	TGTGCCAGCAGCTTTTCAGGCTACGAGCAGTACTTC
TRBV30	TRBJ2-7	TRBD2	.	CAWSVQRAGGYEQYF	TGTGCCTGGAGTGTACAAAGAGCGGGAGGCTACGAGCAGTACTTC
TRBV10-3	TRBJ1-2	.	.	CASSPGQEGGYTF	TGTGCCTCCAGCCCGGGGCAGGAGGGTGGCTACACCTTC
TRBV29-1	TRBJ1-1	TRBD1	.	CSVNRGLNTEAFF	TGCAGCGTAAACAGGGGATTGAACACTGAAGCTTTCTTT
TRBV4-3	TRBJ1-3	TRBD1	.	CASSQHPQGAGNTIYF	TGCGCCAGCAGCCAACACCCTCAGGGGGCTGGAAACACCATATATTTT
TRBV7-2	TRBJ2-7	TRBD1	.	CASSSQTGVWFEQYF	TGTGCCAGCAGCTCTCAGACAGGGGTGTGGTTCGAGCAGTACTTC
TRBV7-3	TRBJ2-1	TRBD2	.	CASSSSPSGSSYNEQFF	TGTGCCAGCAGCTCCTCCCCTAGCGGGAGCTCCTACAATGAGCAGTTCTTC
TRBV30	TRBJ2-7	.	.	CAWSLNPRVEQYF	TGTGCCTGGAGCCTCAACCCCCGGGTCGAGCAGTACTTC
TRBV7-8	TRBJ1-6	.	.	CASSLEGAGGRNSPLHF	TGTGCCAGCAGCTTAGAAGGGGCGGGGGGGCGAAATTCACCCCTCCACTTT
TRBV6-1	TRBJ1-5	TRBD1	.	CASSVADRTNQPQHF	TGTGCCAGCAGTGTAGCGGACAGGACTAATCAGCCCCAGCATTTT
TRBV6-6	TRBJ1-2	TRBD1	.	CASSPGQDYGYTF	TGTGCCAGCAGCCCCGGACAGGACTATGGCTACACCTTC
TRBV5-1	TRBJ2-1	.	.	CASGGLDNEQFF	TGCGCCAGCGGGGGGTTAGACAATGAGCAGTTCTTC
TRBV5-8	TRBJ2-7	.	.	CASSKTREFSFSYEQYF	TGTGCCAGCAGCAAAACCCGGGAGTTTTCTTTCTCCTACGAGCAGTACTTC
TRBV10-2	TRBJ1-2	.	.	CATALSTFYGYTF	TGCGCCACTGCACTGAGCACCTTCTATGGCTACACCTTC
TRBV6-5	TRBJ1-2	TRBD1	.	CASGEQGAYYGYTF	TGTGCCAGCGGGGAACAGGGGGCTTACTATGGCTACACCTTC
TRBV4-1	TRBJ2-5	TRBD2	few	CASRTVGGDQETQYF	TGCGCCAGCAGGACGGTCGGGGGGGATCAAGAGACCCAGTACTTC
TRBV27	TRBJ2-2	.	.	CASSSSTGRLSTGELFF	TGTGCCAGCAGTTCCTCGACAGGGAGGTTGTCTACCGGGGAGCTGTTTTTT
TRBV27	TRBJ1-3	.	.	CASNPGLGNTIYF	TGTGCCAGCAACCCAGGGTTAGGAAACACCATATATTTT
TRBV2	TRBJ1-6	TRBD1	.	CASRPGQGNSPLHF	TGTGCCAGCAGACCCGGACAGGGAAATTCACCCCTCCACTTT
TRBV29-1	TRBJ2-2	.	.	CSGGTPNTGELFF	TGCAGCGGAGGGACACCGAACACCGGGGAGCTGTTTTTT
TRBV2	TRBJ2-7	.	.	CASNSFFYEQYF	TGTGCCAGCAATAGCTTTTTCTACGAGCAGTACTTC
TRBV29-1	TRBJ1-1	.	.	CSAQSADDTEAFF	TGCAGCGCCCAGTCCGCCGATGACACTGAAGCTTTCTTT
TRBV18	TRBJ1-2	.	.	CASSPAEGYTF	TGTGCCAGCTCACCAGCGGAGGGCTACACCTTC
TRBV6-4	TRBJ1-1	TRBD1	few	CASSSGQGGEAFF	TGTGCCAGCAGTTCAGGACAGGGCGGTGAAGCTTTCTTT
TRBV5-1	TRBJ2-7	TRBD1	.	CASSLMGQGVYEQYF	TGCGCCAGCAGCTTGATGGGACAGGGGGTCTACGAGCAGTACTTC
TRBV2	TRBJ1-6	.	.	CASGGSPLHF	TGTGCCAGCGGGGGGTCACCCCTCCACTTT
TRBV6-5	TRBJ1-1	.	.	CASSFQGNTEAFF	TGTGCCAGCAGTTTCCAGGGGAACACTGAAGCTTTCTTT
TRBV10-1	TRBJ1-5	.	.	CASSESPRQFSNQPQHF	TGCGCCAGCAGTGAGTCGCCGAGACAGTTTAGTAATCAGCCCCAGCATTTT
TRBV18	TRBJ1-5	.	.	CASSPGGGGNQPQHF	TGTGCCAGCTCACCGGGAGGGGGGGGCAATCAGCCCCAGCATTTT
TRBV7-9	TRBJ2-2	.	.	CSSSPLDYHHTGELFF	TGTTCCAGCAGCCCCCTAGACTATCACCACACCGGGGAGCTGTTTTTT
TRBV5-1	TRBJ2-7	.	.	CASSFTDSAAYEQYF	TGCGCCAGCAGCTTTACAGACAGTGCGGCCTACGAGCAGTACTTC
TRBV10-2	TRBJ1-2	.	.	CASRGDGPYGYTF	TGCGCCAGCAGGGGAGACGGCCCCTATGGCTACACCTTC
TRBV6-6	TRBJ2-3	.	.	CASSAGVGGDTQYF	TGTGCCAGCAGTGCAGGGGTTGGAGGAGATACGCAGTATTTT
TRBV12-5	TRBJ1-2	TRBD1	.	CASGLVLIPRQGRNYGYTF	TGTGCTAGTGGTTTGGTACTCATACCCCGACAGGGAAGGAACTATGGCTACACCTTC
TRBV11-1	TRBJ1-1	.	.	CASSLVGSGELDTEAFF	TGTGCCAGCAGCTTAGTGGGCTCCGGGGAGTTGGACACTGAAGCTTTCTTT